The clone carrying this T cell receptor (beta chain) was counted a few times. The antigen remains unidentified. The CDR3 loop spans 13 amino acids. Losses at the gene ends were 6 bases for V and 8 bases for J; bases not matched to a gene: 12. The germline V gene encodes CDR1 SQVTM and CDR2 ANQGSEA. The source of the sample is a study of CD8 T cells in ankylosing spondylitis. General study points: Clones tied to disease were said to be significantly enriched in matched ankylosing spondylitis synovial fluid. Previous work reported some of these motif variants in the synovial fluid and blood of reactive arthritis.

A single record per CDR3 protein comes from TCRdb applying MiXCR to the 5' RACE reads. The top ten hold about an eighth of the sample, which has a few hundred thousand distinct CDR3 sequences, more than 20% seen once. The V and J genes are TRBV29-1 and TRBJ1-1, with 7 bases fitting TRBD1. Sequencing was done on a sample of blood, either unsorted or a sorted T cell fraction (not recorded which). The receptor's source is a male donor with ankylosing spondylitis or in good health (not recorded which). CDR3 amino acids: CSVTGTVEQEAFF. CDR3 sequence (DNA): TGCAGCGTGACCGGGACAGTCGAACAAGAAGCTTTCTTT.